This T cell receptor beta chain is drawn from a study of prognosis after radiotherapy for stage I lung cancer. Across the whole study: Medical inoperability was the status assigned to all non-small cell lung cancer patients. A median of roughly 7 months after radiotherapy, distant metastases were seen in a few patients, while no significant progression was shown by 15.

Unmatched junction bases numbered 12, after V lost 2 bases and J lost 11 bases. CDR1 and CDR2 (germline): MNHNS, SASEGT. The CDR3 spans 15 residues. With two time points in the design, roughly 6 milliliters of peripheral blood were drawn at each one. Multiplex PCR, run in two rounds, amplified TCR beta CDR3 from genomic DNA. Primers specific to each TRBV and TRBJ gene were used in first-round PCR. MiXCR, run by TCRdb on the multiplex PCR reads, gives a single entry per CDR3 protein. The sample lists around 16,000 distinct CDR3 sequences, more than 35% seen once, with 40% in the top ten. The material sequenced was PBMCs, taken before or after stereotactic body radiation therapy (not recorded which). The chain couples TRBV6-1 to TRBJ1-5; 7 bases map to TRBD1. This receptor was obtained from a donor of 50 years or more with non-small cell lung cancer. The CDR3 loop reads CASSETGLGGKTQHF. The CDR3 DNA reads TGTGCCAGCAGTGAAACAGGTTTAGGGGGCAAGACCCAGCATTTT.